This TCR beta chain was identified during a study of cytomegalovirus exposure and HLA in healthy donors. About the research overall: Samples from HLA-typed donors yielded approximately 88 million unique TCRs in an early data release.

Whole-study results and caveats: Accounts indicate the classifier identified cytomegalovirus status with strong specificity and sensitivity.

V shed 2 bases, J shed 7 bases, and the junction held 8 bases outside the gene matches. Germline V CDR1 and CDR2: MNHEY, SVGAGI. This CDR3 is built from 14 residues. This PCR relied on a set of 60 Vbeta primers and 13 Jbeta primers. Assay: immunoSEQ multiplex PCR; the TCRdb copy retains only in-frame clones and omits some. The sample holds nearly 110,000 clones, 75% to 85% seen once. A remark on this clone: Its antigen is unidentified.

Sequencing was done on a sample of PBMCs. The chain joins TRBV6-5 to TRBJ2-7; 7 nucleotides agree with TRBD2. The TCR originated in a man in his fifties or sixties in good health and CMV-seronegative. The CDR3 region has the DNA TGTGCCAGCAGTTACCGGGGAGGGGAAGGGGAGCAGTACGTC. It yields the protein CASSYRGGEGEQYV.